The present entry profiles one TCR beta chain with its context. The antigen remains unidentified. The record originates from a study of cytomegalovirus exposure and HLA in healthy donors. Regarding the study as a whole: The authors listed some 150 TCR beta chains as cytomegalovirus-associated. Accounts indicate the classifier identified cytomegalovirus status with strong specificity and sensitivity.

The PCR used 60 Vbeta and 13 Jbeta primers. Measured with immunoSEQ multiplex PCR; TCRdb has only the in-frame clones, and not every one. Here the sample spans tens of thousands of clones, approximately 60% being singletons. Germline trimming cut 3 bases from V and 5 bases from J; bases unmatched to any gene: 6. Germline V gives CDR1 SNHLY, CDR2 FYNNEI. This CDR3 has 15 amino acids. Sequencing was done on a sample of PBMCs. The V call is TRBV2, the J call TRBJ2-1, with 8 bases that match TRBD1. This receptor was identified in a boy aged 5-17 years in good health and CMV-seropositive. DNA of the CDR3: TGTGCCAGCAGTGATGGACAGGGTTGGGACAATGAGCAGTTCTTC. Amino acids: CASSDGQGWDNEQFF.